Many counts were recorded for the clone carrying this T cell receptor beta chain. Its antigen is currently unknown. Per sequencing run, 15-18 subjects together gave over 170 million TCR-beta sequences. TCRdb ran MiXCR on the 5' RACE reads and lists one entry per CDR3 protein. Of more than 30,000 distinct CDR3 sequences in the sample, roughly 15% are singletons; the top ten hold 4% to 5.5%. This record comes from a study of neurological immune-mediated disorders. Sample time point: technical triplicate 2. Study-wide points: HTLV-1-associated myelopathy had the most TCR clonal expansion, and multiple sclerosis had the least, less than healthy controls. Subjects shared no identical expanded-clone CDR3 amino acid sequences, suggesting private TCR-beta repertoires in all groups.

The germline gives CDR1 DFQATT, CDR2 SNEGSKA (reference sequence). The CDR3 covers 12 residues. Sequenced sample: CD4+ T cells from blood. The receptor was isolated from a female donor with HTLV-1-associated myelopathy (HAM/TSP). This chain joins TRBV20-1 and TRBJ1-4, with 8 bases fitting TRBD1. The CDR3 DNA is TGCAGGGCCAGGGGGCAGAGAGAAAAACTGTTTTTT. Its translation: CRARGQREKLFF.